These 14 T cell receptor beta chains came from one sample sequenced in a study of blood T cell repertoires in COVID-19. Assay used: immunoSEQ multiplex PCR; TCRdb lists only in-frame clones, some missing. Among about 360,000 clones listed, about 88% were seen once. Sequenced input: peripheral blood. The receptors were gathered from a woman aged 55 to 70 with COVID-19, enrolled during active disease.

This clone was recorded once. The rearrangement joins TRBV27 to TRBJ2-7; 9 bases align to TRBD2. J gave up 4 bases and V 11 bases, and 9 bases lay outside the gene matches. Germline CDR1 MNHEY, CDR2 SMNVEV (reference sequence). The CDR3 is 13 residues long. As DNA, the CDR3 is TGTGCCTCCTCGACTAGCGGATTTTACGAGCAGTACTTC. Translation: CASSTSGFYEQYF.

The gene calls are TRBV12-5 and TRBJ2-3, with D unclear. This CDR3 has 14 amino acids. V lost 5 bases, J lost 2 bases, and 11 bases lay in between. Germline CDR1 is LGHNT and CDR2 is FRNRAP. CDR3 residues: CASGPPVSTDTQYF. The CDR3 nucleotides read TGTGCTAGTGGTCCCCCAGTATCCACAGATACGCAGTATTTT.

The rearrangement joins TRBV21-1 to TRBJ1-4; the table gives TRBD1 as D, unverified against the DNA. TRBV21-1 counts as a pseudogene. The CDR3 contains 18 residues. This CDR3 is CASSKARKAQGRHEKLFF. The CDR3, as DNA: TGTGCCAGCAGCAAAGCAAGGAAAGCTCAGGGTCGGCATGAAAAACTGTTTTTT.

The chain is built from TRBV6-5 and TRBJ1-2, with TRBD1 identical over 8 bases. The germline V gene encodes CDR1 MNHEY and CDR2 SVGAGI. V lost 7 bases and J lost 4; bases outside the gene matches: 5. CDR3 length equals 13 residues. The CDR3 protein is CASTLTGVYGYTF. The CDR3 nucleotides read TGTGCCAGCACCCTGACAGGGGTCTATGGCTACACCTTC.

The CDR3 sequence is CSARLQQGEYF. CDR3 DNA: TGCAGTGCTAGGCTTCAACAGGGGGAGTACTTC. V is TRBV20-1 and J is TRBJ2-7; 8 positions match TRBD1. From germline, CDR1 is DFQATT and CDR2 SNEGSKA (reference sequence). V shed 3 bases, J shed 11 bases, and the junction held 6 bases outside the gene matches. The CDR3 loop spans 11 amino acids.

A note on this clone: Other DNA sequences within the sample encode an identical CDR3. V and J are TRBV15 and TRBJ2-3; D may be TRBD1 (5 bases). The CDR3 totals 13 residues. Trimming left V 5 bases short and J 4 bases short, with 10 bases between. Germline CDR1 LNHNV, CDR2 YYDKDF (reference sequence). CDR3 DNA sequence: TGTGCCACCAGCGTGCAAGGGGCAGATACGCAGTATTTT. This gives the protein CATSVQGADTQYF.

The chain employs TRBV27 and TRBJ2-3, with no clear D. CDR1 and CDR2 from the germline V gene are MNHEY and SMNVEV (reference sequence). The CDR3 sequence is 15 residues long. Trimming pared 6 bases from V and 4 bases from J, leaving 17 bases between. In DNA, the CDR3 is TGTGCCAGCAGAGTCCGCCCATACAACGCAGATACGCAGTATTTT. The encoded protein is CASRVRPYNADTQYF.

The chain carries TRBV6-5 and TRBJ2-7; 10 bases match TRBD2. Looked up from germline, CDR1 is MNHEY and CDR2 is SVGAGI. The CDR3 extends over 16 amino acids. J was trimmed by 2 bases and V by 3 bases; bases with no gene match: 7. The CDR3 coding sequence is TGTGCCAGCAGTTATGGCACTAGCGGGGCCACCTACGAGCAGTACTTC. Translating gives CASSYGTSGATYEQYF.

This chain joins TRBV27 and TRBJ2-5; D is unresolved. The CDR3 extends over 14 amino acids. The germline V gene encodes CDR1 MNHEY and CDR2 SMNVEV (reference sequence). Deletions cut 0 bases from V and 1 base from J, with 6 bases between. In DNA, the CDR3 is TGTGCCAGCAGTTTATCGAGGAGCCAAGAGACCCAGTACTTC. It codes for CASSLSRSQETQYF.

This clone was seen only once. CDR3 region: CAWSLAGRAGGDTQYF. CDR3 in DNA: TGTGCCTGGAGTCTAGCGGGGAGAGCGGGGGGTGATACGCAGTATTTT. The J gene is TRBJ2-3, the V gene TRBV30; 9 bases map to TRBD2. Looked up from germline, CDR1 is GTSNPN and CDR2 is SVGIG (reference sequence). V shed 2 bases, J shed 6 bases, and the junction held 12 bases outside the gene matches. This CDR3 region has 16 residues.

The CDR3 spells CAIQGADRGTEAFF. Here the CDR3 DNA reads TGTGCCATACAGGGGGCGGACAGGGGCACTGAAGCTTTCTTT. V gene TRBV10-3 combines with J gene TRBJ1-1; 9 bases map to TRBD1. Losses at the gene ends were 9 bases for V and 4 bases for J; bases not matched to a gene: 9. Germline CDR1 reads ENHRY; CDR2 reads SYGVKD. This CDR3 contains 14 residues.

The chain couples TRBV5-4 to TRBJ2-3; 9 bases align to TRBD1. After removal of 4 bases from V and 2 bases from J, the junction contained 2 bases not matched to a gene. This CDR3 has 14 amino acids. Germline lookup yields CDR1 SGHNT and CDR2 YYREEE (reference sequence). For the CDR3, the DNA is TGTGCCAGCAGCCGGGACAGGGCCACAGATACGCAGTATTTT. It translates to CASSRDRATDTQYF.

The chain combines TRBV30 with TRBJ2-7, with TRBD1 matching over 8 bases. V shed 8 bases and J 1 base; nucleotides not matched to a gene: 16. The CDR3 is 16 residues long. Germline V lookup: CDR1 GTSNPN, CDR2 SVGIG (reference sequence). The CDR3 DNA reads as TGTGCCGGATCCAAAGGGCCGGACAGGGCATCCTACGAGCAGTACTTC. Its protein is CAGSKGPDRASYEQYF.

The V gene is TRBV4-2, the J gene TRBJ2-5; tentative D call: TRBD1 (5 bases). CDR3 length: 15 amino acids. V lost 0 bases, J lost 4 bases, and 12 bases lay in between. Germline V gives CDR1 LGHNA, CDR2 YNFKEQ. This CDR3 is CASSQEQGRGETQYF. CDR3 coding DNA: TGTGCCAGCAGCCAAGAGCAGGGTAGAGGAGAGACCCAGTACTTC.